One sample yielded the 31 T cell receptor beta chains listed below, sequenced in a study of persistence of HIV-infected CD4 T cells. Which antigens these TCRs recognize remains unknown. The stimulus was an HIV-1 Gag 15-mer peptide pool, roughly 1 ug/peptide/mL. CD40L/CD69 double-negative CD45RO-high memory CD4+ T cells were collected. The immunoSEQ assay was version 4, run in survey mode. Profiled with immunoSEQ multiplex PCR; TCRdb holds only in-frame clones, not every one. The sample lists roughly 60,000 clones; 65% to 80% were seen once. Sequencing used CD4+ T cells sorted from PBMCs after roughly 18-hour stimulation, obtained from a patient who received antiretroviral therapy. Receptors were obtained from an adult man with HIV who was CMV-seropositive.

The sample holds a few counts of this clone. V and J are TRBV4-1 and TRBJ2-2; D gene unclear. The length of the CDR3 is 16 residues. Trimming stripped 0 bases from V and 4 bases from J, with 12 bases between. Germline CDR1 and CDR2: MGHRA and YSYEKL. The chain's CDR3 is CASSQDFGRPTGELFF. CDR3 in DNA: TGCGCCAGCAGCCAAGATTTTGGCAGACCCACCGGGGAGCTGTTTTTT.

The chain is built from TRBV3-1 (or the pseudogene TRBV3-2) and TRBJ2-1, with 7 bases aligning to TRBD1. The ends lost 5 bases at V and 0 bases at J; junction bases unmatched: 13. This CDR3 has 18 amino acids. CDR1 is LGHDT, CDR2 YNNKEL, per germline (reference sequence). As DNA, the CDR3 is TGTGCCAGCAGCGGTCAGGGGTTTGGGGACAGCTCCTACAATGAGCAGTTCTTC. Protein: CASSGQGFGDSSYNEQFF.

Only a few counts were recorded for this clone. The V and J genes are TRBV7-9 and TRBJ1-1; D is unresolved. V was trimmed by 5 bases and J by 5 bases, leaving 15 bases between them. CDR3 size: 14 residues. Germline V gene sequence: CDR1 SEHNR, CDR2 FQNEAQ (reference sequence). The CDR3 DNA reads as TGTGCCAGCAGCCGGGCCGTTCTCGGGACTGAAGCTTTCTTT. Protein product: CASSRAVLGTEAFF.

The chain has TRBV24-1 and TRBJ1-2; 7 bases align to TRBD1. Germline values: CDR1 KGHDR, CDR2 SFDVKD. With V trimmed by 3 bases and J by 5 bases, 5 bases remained unmatched. The CDR3 sequence is 14 residues long. The CDR3 coding sequence is TGTGCCACCAGTGATCCCGGGACAGTATATGGCTACACCTTC. Translating it yields CATSDPGTVYGYTF.

This chain connects TRBV6-1 to TRBJ2-2; D unresolved. The CDR3 has 15 amino acids. The V end lost 1 base, the J end lost 4 bases, and 10 bases lay between the germline ends. Germline CDR1 is MNHNS and CDR2 is SASEGT. The CDR3 reads CASSEGSLLTGELFF. Here the CDR3 DNA reads TGTGCCAGCAGTGAAGGAAGTCTTCTCACCGGGGAGCTGTTTTTT.

This chain connects TRBV6-5 to TRBJ2-6; tentative D call: TRBD1 (6 bases). Deletions cut 6 bases from V and 3 bases from J, with 12 bases between. The V gene's germline CDR1 is MNHEY and CDR2 SVGAGI. CDR3 length equals 15 residues. CDR3 residues: CASSTGSGGANVLTF. The CDR3 nucleotides read TGTGCCAGCAGCACAGGGTCGGGTGGGGCCAACGTCCTGACTTTC.

The chain employs TRBV28 and TRBJ2-3; 7 bases line up with TRBD1. Losses at the gene ends were 7 bases for V and 1 base for J; bases not matched to a gene: 8. This CDR3 has 15 residues. CDR1 and CDR2 (germline): MDHEN, SYDVKM. The CDR3 nucleotides are TGTGCCAGCACTTCATGGCAGGGGGGCACAGATACGCAGTATTTT. It codes for CASTSWQGGTDTQYF.

This chain joins TRBV28 and TRBJ1-4; D is unclear. This CDR3 region has 14 residues. CDR1 MDHEN and CDR2 SYDVKM come from the germline V gene. V lost 5 bases and J lost 8, with 15 bases in between. CDR3 nucleotide sequence: TGTGCCAGCAGTGTGCCTGGAGGGCACGAAAAACTGTTTTTT. Protein: CASSVPGGHEKLFF.

V is TRBV4-1 and J is TRBJ2-3, with 16 bases lining up with TRBD2. The germline V gene encodes CDR1 MGHRA and CDR2 YSYEKL. The CDR3 extends over 20 amino acids. V gave up 4 bases and J gave up 2 bases; unmatched junction bases: 12. The CDR3 region has the DNA TGCGCCAGCAGCCTTGTCGCTGGGACTAGCGGGGGGGCAATCACAGATACGCAGTATTTT. Translation gives CASSLVAGTSGGAITDTQYF.

The chain carries TRBV29-1 and TRBJ2-3, with 7 bases identical to TRBD2. The J segment lost 0 bases and the V segment lost 4 bases, leaving 7 bases of the junction unmatched. Germline V lookup: CDR1 SQVTM, CDR2 ANQGSEA. There are 15 residues in the CDR3. The chain's CDR3 is CSVARLAPSTDTQYF. Here the CDR3 DNA reads TGCAGCGTTGCCCGACTAGCACCTAGCACAGATACGCAGTATTTT.

This sequence joins TRBV28 and TRBJ2-7; D gene unclear. Deletions cut 5 bases from V and 4 bases from J, with 9 bases between. CDR3 size: 12 residues. From germline, CDR1 is MDHEN and CDR2 SYDVKM. In DNA form, the CDR3 reads TGTGCCAGCAGTCGGACCGATTACGAGCAGTACTTC. It codes for CASSRTDYEQYF.

In the case of this clone: Other DNA sequences from this sample encode an identical CDR3 as well. The CDR3 region is CASSLEAEVTYEQYF. CDR3 in DNA: TGTGCCAGCAGCTTAGAGGCTGAGGTTACATACGAGCAGTACTTC. This chain links TRBV7-8 with TRBJ2-7; D is unclear. The V end was cut by 1 base, the J end by 4 bases, with 14 bases between. The germline gives CDR1 SGHVS, CDR2 FQNEAQ. CDR3 length: 15 residues.

This chain joins TRBV4-1 and TRBJ2-5, with D possibly being TRBD1 or TRBD2 (5 bases each). This CDR3 region has 15 residues. Germline V gene lookup returns CDR1 MGHRA and CDR2 YSYEKL. Trimming cost V 4 bases and J 5 bases, with 17 bases left between them. The CDR3 loop is CASSPSGTAGETQYF. The DNA of the CDR3 is TGCGCCAGCAGCCCGTCAGGGACCGCTGGGGAGACCCAGTACTTC.

The rearrangement uses TRBV18 and TRBJ1-1; D not resolved. The CDR3 length is 14 residues. Trimming took off 0 bases at V and 6 bases at J, with 11 bases between the two ends. CDR1 is KGHSH and CDR2 is LQKENI in the germline V gene. This CDR3 reads CASSPPSLRAEAFF. CDR3 DNA: TGTGCCAGCTCACCACCGTCTTTGAGGGCTGAAGCTTTCTTT.

This clone is a singleton in its sample. The chain is built from TRBV9 and TRBJ2-1; D call uncertain. The CDR3 is 12 residues long. Between the trimmed V and J ends, which lost 1 base and 3 bases, there was a span of 2 bases. CDR1 and CDR2 (germline): SGDLS, YYNGEE. Here the CDR3 reads CASSVNYNEQFF. CDR3 coding DNA: TGTGCCAGCAGCGTAAACTACAATGAGCAGTTCTTC.

This chain connects TRBV14 to TRBJ2-7, with D possibly called TRBD1 or TRBD2 (6 bases each). The CDR3 totals 17 residues. Germline loops: CDR1 SGHDN, CDR2 FVKESK. V lost 1 base and J lost 6, with 22 bases in between. The CDR3: CASSQVRGGQQRGEQYF. In DNA form, the CDR3 reads TGTGCCAGCAGCCAAGTTAGGGGAGGACAGCAACGGGGCGAGCAGTACTTC. Supplemented by reference TRBV14 and TRBJ2-7, the full variable domain reads EAGVTQFPSHSVIEKGQTVTLRCDPISGHDNLYWYRRVMGKEIKFLLHFVKESKQDESGMPNNRFLAERTGGTYSTLKVQPAELEDSGVYFCASSQVRGGQQRGEQYFGPGTRLTVT.

The V gene is TRBV9, the J gene TRBJ1-2; D gene uncertain. The CDR3 sequence is 13 residues long. Trimming left V 1 base short and J 1 base short, with 5 bases between. Germline V gives CDR1 SGDLS, CDR2 YYNGEE. In DNA, the CDR3 is TGTGCCAGCAGCGTAAGGGATAACTATGGCTACACCTTC. Amino acids: CASSVRDNYGYTF. Full variable domain (rest looked up from reference TRBV9 and TRBJ1-2): DSGVTQTPKHLITATGQRVTLRCSPRSGDLSVYWYQQSLDQGLQFLIQYYNGEERAKGNILERFSAQQFPDLHSELNLSSLELGDSALYFCASSVRDNYGYTFGSGTRLTVV.

CDR3 bases: TGTGCCAGTAGTTTACAGGGCGGAGGCTACACCTTC. It translates to CASSLQGGGYTF. The gene calls are TRBV19 and TRBJ1-2; D possibly corresponds to TRBD1 (6 bases). Per germline, CDR1 LNHDA and CDR2 SQIVND (reference sequence). The CDR3 has 12 residues. With 5 bases removed from V and 8 bases from J, the gap between germline ends came to 12 bases.

The CDR3 loop reads CASEERRTDTQYF. The CDR3 DNA reads as TGTGCCAGCGAGGAGCGGCGCACAGATACGCAGTATTTT. This rearrangement joins TRBV3-1 (or the pseudogene TRBV3-2) to TRBJ2-3; D is perhaps TRBD2 (5 bases). The V end lost 8 bases, the J end lost 1 base, and 10 bases lay between the germline ends. The length of the CDR3 is 13 residues. The germline V gene has CDR1 LGHDT and CDR2 YNNKEL (reference sequence).

This chain uses TRBV3-1 (or the pseudogene TRBV3-2) with TRBJ2-1; D is unresolved. V was shortened by 4 bases and J by 4 bases, with 5 bases between the two germline ends. The CDR3 is 12 residues long. Germline values: CDR1 LGHDT, CDR2 YNNKEL (reference sequence). CDR3 protein: CASSLAYNEQFF. DNA for the CDR3: TGTGCCAGCAGCCTCGCATACAATGAGCAGTTCTTC.

This chain connects TRBV7-8 to TRBJ2-1, with 10 bases matching TRBD2. J was trimmed by 3 bases and V by 1 base; bases with no gene match: 9. Germline V CDR1 and CDR2: SGHVS, FQNEAQ. The CDR3 is 18 residues long. CDR3 sequence reads: CASSLDRLAGDNYNEQFF. The CDR3 DNA reads TGTGCCAGCAGCTTAGACCGCCTAGCGGGGGACAACTACAATGAGCAGTTCTTC.

This clone was seen a few times. The CDR3 DNA reads TGTGCCAGCAGCCCGGCAGGGGCCCTCTATGGCTACACCTTC. The encoded protein is CASSPAGALYGYTF. This rearrangement joins TRBV3-1 (or the pseudogene TRBV3-2) to TRBJ1-2; weak D call: TRBD1 (6 bases). Germline loops: CDR1 LGHDT, CDR2 YNNKEL (reference sequence). CDR3 length equals 14 residues. Trimming took off 4 bases at V and 4 bases at J, with 13 bases between the two ends.

This clone was seen more than once but under ten times. V gene TRBV5-1 combines with J gene TRBJ2-7; D is unclear. The germline V and J ends were trimmed by 0 bases and 0 bases, with 13 bases remaining between them. CDR1 is SGHRS, CDR2 YFSETQ, per germline. The CDR3 length is 16 residues. CDR3 sequence (DNA): TGCGCCAGCAGCTTGGGTGGCAGAACGAGCTCCTACGAGCAGTACTTC. Protein sequence: CASSLGGRTSSYEQYF.

Only one count was recorded for this clone. This rearrangement joins TRBV15 to TRBJ1-4; D gene ambiguous. Per germline, CDR1 LNHNV and CDR2 YYDKDF (reference sequence). The V end was cut by 1 base, the J end by 7 bases, with 13 bases between. The CDR3 has 15 residues. CDR3: CATSRGPARGEKLFF. DNA for the CDR3: TGTGCCACCAGCAGAGGCCCCGCTCGAGGTGAAAAACTGTTTTTT.

The chain has TRBV2 and TRBJ1-5, with TRBD1 as a possible D gene (6 bases). This CDR3 comprises 13 residues. Germline values: CDR1 SNHLY, CDR2 FYNNEI. The V end lost 7 bases, the J end lost 4 bases, and 11 bases lay between the germline ends. CDR3 in DNA: TGTGCCAGCACCCGACAGGTAAATCAGCCCCAGCATTTT. Its translation: CASTRQVNQPQHF.

This chain links TRBV3-1 (or the pseudogene TRBV3-2) with TRBJ2-5; maybe TRBD2 (5 bases). The CDR3 has 15 amino acids. V was clipped by 0 bases and J by 5 bases, with 13 bases between them. The germline V gene has CDR1 LGHDT and CDR2 YNNKEL (reference sequence). The CDR3 loop reads CASSQDENRGETQYF. The CDR3 DNA follows: TGTGCCAGCAGCCAAGATGAGAATAGAGGGGAGACCCAGTACTTC.

The chain joins TRBV29-1 to TRBJ1-2; D uncertain. Trimming stripped 4 bases from V and 2 bases from J, with 11 bases between. The CDR3 extends over 13 amino acids. CDR1 is SQVTM, CDR2 ANQGSEA, per germline. The CDR3 nucleotides read TGCAGCGTTGGGGTGAGGGAGAACTATGGCTACACCTTC. This sequence encodes CSVGVRENYGYTF. Looking up the rest from reference TRBV29-1 and TRBJ1-2 gives the full variable domain: SAVISQKPSRDICQRGTSLTIQCQVDSQVTMMFWYRQQPGQSLTLIATANQGSEATYESGFVIDKFPISRPNLTFSTLTVSNMSPEDSSIYLCSVGVRENYGYTFGSGTRLTVV.

V gene TRBV25-1 combines with J gene TRBJ1-6; 8 bases agree with TRBD1. Unmatched junction bases numbered 7, after V lost 11 bases and J lost 7 bases. Germline V CDR1 and CDR2: MGHDK, SYGVNS. There are 13 residues in the CDR3. For the CDR3, the DNA is TGTGCCTCCAGGGGGCAGGGAAATTCACCCCTCCACTTT. This sequence encodes CASRGQGNSPLHF. Supplemented by reference TRBV25-1 and TRBJ1-6, the full variable domain reads EADIYQTPRYLVIGTGKKITLECSQTMGHDKMYWYQQDPGMELHLIHYSYGVNSTEKGDLSSESTVSRIRTEHFPLTLESARPSHTSQYLCASRGQGNSPLHFGNGTRLTVT.

For this clone: Other DNA sequences of this sample code for an identical CDR3. The J gene is TRBJ1-1, the V gene TRBV6-6; D is unclear. CDR1 is MNHNY, CDR2 SVGAGI, per germline (reference sequence). This CDR3 is built from 14 residues. Trimming left V 4 bases short and J 0 bases short, with 9 bases between. This CDR3 reads CASSSRTVNTEAFF. CDR3 coding DNA: TGTGCCAGCAGTTCGAGGACGGTGAACACTGAAGCTTTCTTT.

The chain combines TRBV6-5 with TRBJ1-2; D perhaps matches TRBD1 (6 bases). CDR1 and CDR2 (germline): MNHEY, SVGAGI. The V end lost 7 bases, the J end lost 3 bases, and 18 bases lay between the germline ends. CDR3 size: 15 residues. The CDR3 nucleotides read TGTGCCAGCACTAGCTATTTACAGGGCGACTATGGCTACACCTTC. Its protein is CASTSYLQGDYGYTF.

The genes are TRBV27 and TRBJ2-3, with 10 bases identical to TRBD1. V gave up 3 bases and J gave up 4 bases; unmatched junction bases: 10. CDR1 is MNHEY, CDR2 SMNVEV, per germline (reference sequence). The CDR3 spans 17 residues. CDR3 nucleotide sequence: TGTGCCAGCAGTTTCCTGAGGAGTGGACAGGGGGCAGATACGCAGTATTTT. Its translation is CASSFLRSGQGADTQYF.